A single sample gave rise to the 30 T cell receptor beta chains below, sequenced in a study of shared clonotypes between healthy human individuals. Sequencing used immunoSEQ multiplex PCR; TCRdb keeps in-frame clones, though not all of them. The table has some 1.4 million clones, around 97% seen once; the top ten hold approximately 1.2%. Sequenced: naive CD4+ T cells sorted from blood. Subset described: CD45RA+ positively selected. Source of these receptors: a man aged 30 to 45 in good health.

This clone showed up just once. J is TRBJ2-7 and V is TRBV6-6; unclear D gene. Germline values: CDR1 MNHNY, CDR2 SVGAGI (reference sequence). The ends were cut back, 5 bases at V and 0 bases at J, with 8 bases in the middle. This CDR3 region has 13 residues. This chain's CDR3 is CASSGDTSYEQYF. CDR3 bases: TGTGCCAGCAGTGGGGATACCTCCTACGAGCAGTACTTC.

The chain is built from TRBV18 and TRBJ2-5; D perhaps matches TRBD2 (6 bases). Between the trimmed V and J ends, which lost 1 base and 5 bases, there was a span of 11 bases. The CDR3 runs 14 residues. In germline, CDR1 is KGHSH, CDR2 LQKENI. The CDR3 sequence is CASSPLVAGETQYF. The CDR3 coding sequence is TGTGCCAGCTCACCACTCGTGGCGGGGGAGACCCAGTACTTC.

The rearrangement links TRBV27 to TRBJ2-5; D uncertain. Trimming stripped 2 bases from V and 1 base from J, with 11 bases between. The CDR3 contains 15 residues. CDR1 and CDR2 from the germline V gene are MNHEY and SMNVEV (reference sequence). The CDR3 loop is CASSLGLRSQETQYF. DNA for the CDR3: TGTGCCAGCAGTTTAGGGCTGCGGAGCCAAGAGACCCAGTACTTC.

This chain connects TRBV5-4 to TRBJ2-7, with D possibly being TRBD1 (6 bases). V was pared by 0 bases and J by 6 bases, with 16 bases between. In germline, CDR1 is SGHNT, CDR2 YYREEE (reference sequence). The CDR3 is made up of 15 amino acids. The CDR3 region is CASSLGTTGMSEQYF. CDR3 DNA sequence: TGTGCCAGCAGCTTGGGGACAACAGGGATGTCCGAGCAGTACTTC.

The rearrangement uses TRBV7-8 and TRBJ1-5; 7 nucleotides align to TRBD1. The CDR3 runs to 14 residues. The germline CDR1 and CDR2 sequences are SGHVS and FQNEAQ. Trimming removed 5 bases from V and 11 bases from J; junction bases left unmatched: 12. The CDR3 is CASSVGTVSWSQHF. CDR3 DNA sequence: TGTGCCAGCAGCGTCGGGACAGTGTCCTGGTCCCAGCATTTT.

V usage is TRBV2 and J usage is TRBJ2-3, with 8 bases lining up with TRBD2. Germline-derived CDR1 and CDR2 are SNHLY and FYNNEI. J was trimmed by 0 bases and V by 4 bases; bases with no gene match: 12. The CDR3 sequence is 18 residues long. The CDR3 reads CASSGQTGLGWSTDTQYF. The CDR3 nucleotides are TGTGCCAGCAGTGGGCAAACGGGACTAGGATGGAGCACAGATACGCAGTATTTT.

The J gene is TRBJ2-1, the V gene TRBV5-1; no definite D call. Germline CDR1 SGHRS, CDR2 YFSETQ. The V and J ends lost 0 bases and 0 bases respectively, with 13 bases between them. The CDR3 covers 17 residues. For the CDR3, the DNA is TGCGCCAGCAGCTTGGACCTTAGACTGAGCTCCTACAATGAGCAGTTCTTC. Protein product: CASSLDLRLSSYNEQFF.

V is TRBV9 and J is TRBJ2-7; D perhaps matches TRBD2 (6 bases). Germline CDR1 and CDR2: SGDLS and YYNGEE. This CDR3 spans 12 amino acids. The V and J ends lost 4 bases and 7 bases respectively, with 12 bases between them. The CDR3 here is CASSYRDWEQYF. CDR3 in DNA: TGTGCCAGCAGCTACCGGGACTGGGAGCAGTACTTC.

This chain links TRBV7-9 with TRBJ2-5, with D uncertain. Germline V gives CDR1 SEHNR, CDR2 FQNEAQ (reference sequence). The CDR3 contains 14 residues. Trimming removed 2 bases from V and 5 bases from J, with 12 bases in between. CDR3 in DNA: TGTGCCAGCAGCTTAACGGAGAGTGACGAGACCCAGTACTTC. Its protein product is CASSLTESDETQYF.

The chain joins TRBV11-2 to TRBJ2-7; tentative D call: TRBD1 (5 bases). Trimming took 3 bases from V and 0 from J, leaving 9 bases between them. From germline, CDR1 is SGHAT and CDR2 FQNNGV. The CDR3 has 14 amino acids. The CDR3 spells CASSFDRRSYEQYF. The CDR3 DNA reads as TGTGCCAGCAGCTTCGACAGACGCTCCTACGAGCAGTACTTC.

This chain uses TRBV5-1 with TRBJ2-1; 11 bases match TRBD2. The trim removed 0 bases at V and 9 bases at J, leaving 8 bases unmatched. Germline CDR1 and CDR2: SGHRS and YFSETQ. The CDR3 consists of 16 residues. The CDR3 reads CASSLGLAGRYVEQFF. In DNA, the CDR3 is TGCGCCAGCAGCTTGGGACTAGCGGGACGGTATGTTGAGCAGTTCTTC.

This clone was seen only once. CDR3 in DNA: TGTGCCAGTAAAAAAGGGTTGGTCTGGAATCAGCCCCAGCATTTT. Its translation is CASKKGLVWNQPQHF. The chain uses TRBV19 and TRBJ1-5; D is uncertain. CDR1 is LNHDA and CDR2 is SQIVND in the germline V gene (reference sequence). The CDR3 is 15 amino acids. Trimming took 7 bases from V and 4 from J, leaving 17 bases between them.

This chain links TRBV29-1 with TRBJ2-7, with D perhaps matching TRBD2 (5 bases). The CDR3 contains 14 residues. Germline loops: CDR1 SQVTM, CDR2 ANQGSEA. The ends were cut back, 4 bases at V and 0 bases at J, with 13 bases in the middle. The DNA for the CDR3 is TGCAGCGTTGGGCGGGCCGCTAGCTCCTACGAGCAGTACTTC. It encodes CSVGRAASSYEQYF.

J is TRBJ2-3 and V is TRBV28, with 9 bases matching TRBD2. The germline CDR1 and CDR2 sequences are MDHEN and SYDVKM. The CDR3 runs to 12 residues. Here the CDR3 reads CGSSGIEDTQYF. CDR3 in DNA: TGTGGGTCTAGCGGGATAGAAGATACGCAGTATTTT.

The gene calls are TRBV11-2 and TRBJ2-2; 10 bases fit TRBD2. Trimming cost V 0 bases and J 3 bases; bases outside gene matches: 10. The CDR3 has 19 amino acids. Germline loops: CDR1 SGHAT, CDR2 FQNNGV. For the CDR3, the DNA is TGTGCCAGCAGCTTAGATCTAGCTAGCGGGAGTGGTGACACCGGGGAGCTGTTTTTT. Translated: CASSLDLASGSGDTGELFF.

The V call is TRBV20-1, the J call TRBJ1-5; D unresolved. Germline assignment: CDR1 DFQATT and CDR2 SNEGSKA (reference sequence). The CDR3 runs 11 residues. For the CDR3, the DNA is TGCAGCGCGTACCTCAATCAGCCCCAGCATTTT. It encodes CSAYLNQPQHF.

This chain joins TRBV29-1 and TRBJ2-5; D might be TRBD1 (6 bases). CDR3 length equals 13 residues. The ends were cut back, 7 bases at V and 6 bases at J, with 18 bases in the middle. The V gene's germline CDR1 is SQVTM and CDR2 ANQGSEA. The CDR3 region is CSAKGQGQQTQYF. The CDR3 bases are TGCAGCGCAAAAGGTCAGGGGCAGCAGACCCAGTACTTC.

The chain carries TRBV4-3 and TRBJ2-3; 11 bases align to TRBD2. Losses at the gene ends were 3 bases for V and 1 base for J; bases not matched to a gene: 3. CDR1 and CDR2 (germline): LGHNA, YSLEER. The CDR3 loop spans 16 amino acids. The CDR3 nucleotides read TGCGCCAGCAGCCAGTCACTAGCGGGAGGCACAGATACGCAGTATTTT. Protein sequence: CASSQSLAGGTDTQYF.

This chain links TRBV9 with TRBJ2-2; D not resolved. Germline lookup yields CDR1 SGDLS and CDR2 YYNGEE. The CDR3 covers 15 residues. With 0 bases removed from V and 5 bases from J, the gap between germline ends came to 11 bases. The CDR3 loop reads CASSVGPLGTGELFF. Written as DNA, the CDR3 is TGTGCCAGCAGCGTAGGGCCCCTCGGGACCGGGGAGCTGTTTTTT.

The gene calls are TRBV5-5 and TRBJ2-5; D possibly uses TRBD1 or TRBD2 (5 bases each). Germline-derived CDR1 and CDR2 are SGHKS and YYEKEE (reference sequence). Trimming pared 2 bases from V and 3 bases from J, leaving 11 bases between. This CDR3 spans 14 amino acids. DNA for the CDR3: TGTGCCAGCAGCTTTACTAGGGGAGAAGAGACCCAGTACTTC. Residues: CASSFTRGEETQYF.

This clone was recorded only once. The gene calls are TRBV28 and TRBJ2-3; D remains ambiguous. V lost 11 bases to trimming and J lost 3 bases, with 12 bases between them. Germline CDR1 is MDHEN and CDR2 is SYDVKM. This CDR3 comprises 12 residues. CDR3 sequence: CALGPVTDTQYF. In nucleotides, the CDR3 is TGTGCCCTAGGACCTGTAACAGATACGCAGTATTTT.

The V call is TRBV3-1 (or the pseudogene TRBV3-2), the J call TRBJ2-3; D is unresolved. Germline values: CDR1 LGHDT, CDR2 YNNKEL (reference sequence). Trimming removed 8 bases at V and 6 bases at J, with 3 bases between. The CDR3 length is 9 residues. The CDR3 nucleotides are TGTGCCAGCGGGGATACGCAGTATTTT. Translated: CASGDTQYF.

A note on this clone: This same CDR3 is encoded by further DNA sequences in the sample. The chain employs TRBV7-2 and TRBJ2-7, with 10 nucleotides matching TRBD2. J gave up 3 bases and V 1 base, and 3 bases lay outside the gene matches. Per the germline V gene, CDR1 is SGHTA and CDR2 is FQGNSA. The CDR3 consists of 15 residues. The CDR3: CASSLELAGSYEQYF. The CDR3 DNA sequence: TGTGCCAGCAGCTTAGAACTAGCGGGGAGCTACGAGCAGTACTTC.

The gene calls are TRBV27 and TRBJ2-5; D remains ambiguous. Trimming pared 0 bases from V and 1 base from J, leaving 3 bases between. Per the germline V gene, CDR1 is MNHEY and CDR2 is SMNVEV (reference sequence). The length of the CDR3 is 13 residues. CDR3 DNA sequence: TGTGCCAGCAGTTTATCCGTCCAAGAGACCCAGTACTTC. Encoded protein: CASSLSVQETQYF.

The gene calls are TRBV10-1 and TRBJ2-1, with TRBD1 matching 7 bases. Germline trimming cut 4 bases from V and 1 base from J; bases unmatched to any gene: 10. The germline gives CDR1 WNHNN, CDR2 SYGVQD (reference sequence). The CDR3 is 17 residues long. The CDR3 region has the DNA TGCGCCAGCAGTGGGGGCCTACCGGGACAGTCCTACAATGAGCAGTTCTTC. Its translation: CASSGGLPGQSYNEQFF.

This clone was detected once. The chain combines TRBV28 with TRBJ1-1; the match to TRBD1 covers 9 bases. The CDR3 sequence is 17 residues long. With V trimmed by 1 base and J by 3 bases, 9 bases remained unmatched. Germline V lookup: CDR1 MDHEN, CDR2 SYDVKM. The CDR3 region is CASSLSGQGQYYTEAFF. The CDR3 region has the DNA TGTGCCAGCAGTTTATCGGGACAGGGCCAGTATTACACTGAAGCTTTCTTT.

The chain links TRBV11-2 to TRBJ2-2; 11 bases align to TRBD2. Germline V gene data show CDR1 as SGHAT and CDR2 as FQNNGV. This CDR3 spans 16 amino acids. With 5 bases clipped from V and 2 bases from J, the junction kept 4 bases outside the gene matches. CDR3 coding DNA: TGTGCCAGCAGCCTCCTAGCGGGAGGCAACACCGGGGAGCTGTTTTTT. This translates into CASSLLAGGNTGELFF.

This chain joins TRBV5-1 and TRBJ2-7, with 16 bases lining up with TRBD2. Germline V CDR1 and CDR2: SGHRS, YFSETQ. The CDR3 length is 17 residues. V trimming: 2 bases; J trimming: 0 bases; junction bases outside the gene matches: 2. The CDR3, as DNA: TGCGCCAGCAGCTTAGGGACTAGCGGGAGGGGCTCCTACGAGCAGTACTTC. Translating it yields CASSLGTSGRGSYEQYF.

The chain carries TRBV5-3 and TRBJ2-2; D is unresolved. TRBV5-3 is known as an ORF, though its function is uncertain. The CDR3 spans 18 residues. V lost 3 bases, J lost 2 bases, and 20 bases lay in between. The CDR3 DNA is TGTGCCAGAAGCTCGCTAACCCCCGACCGCTCAAACACCGGGGAGCTGTTTTTT. It yields the protein CARSSLTPDRSNTGELFF.

This chain uses TRBV6-5 with TRBJ2-7; D perhaps matches TRBD1 (6 bases). The CDR3 loop spans 15 amino acids. V gave up 6 bases and J gave up 2 bases, with 17 bases separating them. The germline gives CDR1 MNHEY, CDR2 SVGAGI. The CDR3 DNA reads as TGTGCCAGCAGGCCTTTGGCAGGGGCTACCTACGAGCAGTACTTC. Amino acid sequence: CASRPLAGATYEQYF.